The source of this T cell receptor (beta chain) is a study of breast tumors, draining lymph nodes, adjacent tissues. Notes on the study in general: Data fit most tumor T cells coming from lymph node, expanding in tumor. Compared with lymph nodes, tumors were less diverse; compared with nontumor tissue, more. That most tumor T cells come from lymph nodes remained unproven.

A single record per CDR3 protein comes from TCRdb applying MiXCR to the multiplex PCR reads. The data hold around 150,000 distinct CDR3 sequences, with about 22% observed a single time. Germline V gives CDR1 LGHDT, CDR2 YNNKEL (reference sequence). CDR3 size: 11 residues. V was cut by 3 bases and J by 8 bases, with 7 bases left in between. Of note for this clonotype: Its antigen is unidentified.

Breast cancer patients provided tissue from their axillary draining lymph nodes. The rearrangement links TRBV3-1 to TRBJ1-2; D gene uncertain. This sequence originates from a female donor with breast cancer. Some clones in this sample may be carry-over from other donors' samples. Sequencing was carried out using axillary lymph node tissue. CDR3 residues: CASSQNRGYTF. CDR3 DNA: TGTGCCAGCAGCCAGAATAGGGGCTACACCTTC.